Below, 12 T cell receptor beta chains from the same sample are listed, as sequenced in a study of T cells after yellow fever vaccination (dated by TCRdb to the late 2010s). The sample's treatment or condition, from its label and the paper: live attenuated yellow fever vaccine strain. Receptor amplification or capture employed 5' RACE. Sequencing was performed on an Illumina NovaSeq 6000. TCRdb reanalyzed the raw reads on its own, using fastp at Q25 for trimming and MiXCR for clone calling, and kept in-frame beta chains. Every CDR3 protein is listed once, alongside the most common genes and DNA of its rows. A total of 300,000 or so distinct CDR3 sequences appear in this sample, around 8.6% of them only once. The top ten clones comprise about 3.7% of the sample. The source material was CD4+ T cells sorted from PBMCs, sampled 5 days after the yellow fever booster vaccination. The receptors here all came from a man aged 18 to 29 who received the YFV17D yellow fever vaccine.

This clonotype was seen ten or more times. V gene TRBV27 combines with J gene TRBJ1-5; D might be TRBD1 (5 bases). Trimming pared 8 bases from V and 1 base from J, leaving 9 bases between. The CDR3 is made up of 13 amino acids. The germline gives CDR1 MNHEY, CDR2 SMNVEV (reference sequence). In DNA, the CDR3 is TGTGCCAGCGTCGGGGCCAGCAATCAGCCCCAGCATTTT. It translates to CASVGASNQPQHF.

This clonotype turned up a few times. This chain connects TRBV2 to TRBJ2-2; tentatively, D is TRBD1 (5 bases). Germline CDR1 reads SNHLY; CDR2 reads FYNNEI. This CDR3 comprises 16 residues. Deletions cut 1 base from V and 1 base from J, with 10 bases between. The CDR3 loop is CASSEDRTGNTGELFF. The CDR3 DNA reads TGTGCCAGCAGTGAAGACAGGACGGGGAACACCGGGGAGCTGTTTTTT.

This clonotype was detected a few times. V gene TRBV7-9 combines with J gene TRBJ2-4, with a tentative D call TRBD1 (6 bases). Trimming took off 5 bases at V and 1 base at J, with 21 bases between the two ends. Germline V CDR1 and CDR2: SEHNR, FQNEAQ (reference sequence). The CDR3 length is 18 residues. Written as DNA, the CDR3 is TGTGCCAGCAGCGTTCCCCGGACAGCACCTCTCGCCAAAAACATTCAGTACTTC. Translated: CASSVPRTAPLAKNIQYF.

Only a few counts were recorded for this clonotype. The chain carries TRBV6-5 and TRBJ2-7, with 14 bases aligning to TRBD2. The V segment lost 0 bases and the J segment 1 base; nucleotides outside the gene matches: 11. The germline V gene encodes CDR1 MNHEY and CDR2 SVGAGI. The CDR3 has 20 residues. The chain's CDR3 is CASSYSRSGLAGGPSYEQYF. The DNA of the CDR3 is TGTGCCAGCAGTTACTCGAGGAGTGGACTAGCGGGGGGACCGTCCTACGAGCAGTACTTC.

This clonotype has at least ten counts. The chain carries TRBV12-3 or TRBV12-4 and TRBJ2-2; 8 bases match TRBD1. CDR3 length: 14 amino acids. The V and J ends lost 6 bases and 3 bases, in that order; junction bases with no gene match: 3. CDR3 in DNA: TGTGCCAGCAGCCGGGACAGGTACACCGGGGAGCTGTTTTTT. Its translation is CASSRDRYTGELFF.

The gene calls are TRBV18 and TRBJ1-6; TRBD1 agrees at 7 bases. Per germline, CDR1 KGHSH and CDR2 LQKENI. J was trimmed by 5 bases and V by 5 bases; bases with no gene match: 6. CDR3 size: 15 residues. The DNA of the CDR3 is TGTGCCAGCTCATCCCTCGGGACAGATAATTCACCCCTCCACTTT. Amino acids: CASSSLGTDNSPLHF. The full variable domain, completed using reference TRBV18 and TRBJ1-6, is NAGVMQNPRHLVRRRGQEARLRCSPMKGHSHVYWYRQLPEEGLKFMVYLQKENIIDESGMPKERFSAEFPKEGPSILRIQQVVRGDSAAYFCASSSLGTDNSPLHFGNGTRLTVT.

This clonotype came up many times. DNA of the CDR3: TGCAGTGCGCCGACAGTCGGAGCTGAAGCTTTCTTT. This translates into CSAPTVGAEAFF. The genes are TRBV20-1 and TRBJ1-1; maybe TRBD1 (5 bases). Germline loops: CDR1 DFQATT, CDR2 SNEGSKA (reference sequence). The ends were cut back, 6 bases at V and 6 bases at J, with 14 bases in the middle. CDR3 length equals 12 residues.

The table lists this clonotype with a few counts. The CDR3 bases are TGTGCCAGCAAGATGACAGGGGGAGAAAATTCACCCCTCCACTTT. Translation gives CASKMTGGENSPLHF. The chain combines TRBV2 with TRBJ1-6, with TRBD1 matching 9 bases. V was clipped by 7 bases and J by 7 bases; unmatched bases: 8. Germline V CDR1 and CDR2: SNHLY, FYNNEI. This CDR3 has 15 amino acids.

This clonotype has at least ten counts. The genes are TRBV12-3 or TRBV12-4 and TRBJ2-7; possible D gene TRBD2, 5 bases. There are 16 residues in the CDR3. Trimming removed 5 bases at V and 4 bases at J, with 21 bases between. DNA for the CDR3: TGTGCCAGCAGTCCCCGACTCGGTCCCGGGGATTACGAGCAGTACTTC. This encodes CASSPRLGPGDYEQYF.

This clonotype has only a few counts. The chain links TRBV4-2 to TRBJ2-7, with D hard to call. V was shortened by 4 bases and J by 6 bases, with 10 bases between the two germline ends. This CDR3 spans 12 amino acids. CDR1 and CDR2 from the germline V gene are LGHNA and YNFKEQ. CDR3 DNA sequence: TGTGCCAGCAGCCTAGATCGTAGCGAGCAGTACTTC. Its translation is CASSLDRSEQYF.

The rearrangement uses TRBV7-9 and TRBJ1-4; 9 nucleotides match TRBD1. Germline CDR1 and CDR2: SEHNR and FQNEAQ (reference sequence). V shed 5 bases, J shed 4 bases, and the junction held 5 bases outside the gene matches. The CDR3 runs to 15 residues. CDR3 region: CASSVGDRDNEKLFF. CDR3 in DNA: TGTGCCAGCAGCGTTGGGGACAGGGATAATGAAAAACTGTTTTTT.

This clonotype has a handful of counts. The chain joins TRBV6-5 to TRBJ2-2; unclear D gene. The CDR3 has 14 amino acids. CDR1 is MNHEY and CDR2 is SVGAGI in the germline V gene. Trimming took off 5 bases at V and 4 bases at J, with 11 bases between the two ends. The CDR3 region is CASSPDVVTGELFF. The CDR3 DNA reads TGTGCCAGCAGTCCCGATGTGGTCACCGGGGAGCTGTTTTTT.